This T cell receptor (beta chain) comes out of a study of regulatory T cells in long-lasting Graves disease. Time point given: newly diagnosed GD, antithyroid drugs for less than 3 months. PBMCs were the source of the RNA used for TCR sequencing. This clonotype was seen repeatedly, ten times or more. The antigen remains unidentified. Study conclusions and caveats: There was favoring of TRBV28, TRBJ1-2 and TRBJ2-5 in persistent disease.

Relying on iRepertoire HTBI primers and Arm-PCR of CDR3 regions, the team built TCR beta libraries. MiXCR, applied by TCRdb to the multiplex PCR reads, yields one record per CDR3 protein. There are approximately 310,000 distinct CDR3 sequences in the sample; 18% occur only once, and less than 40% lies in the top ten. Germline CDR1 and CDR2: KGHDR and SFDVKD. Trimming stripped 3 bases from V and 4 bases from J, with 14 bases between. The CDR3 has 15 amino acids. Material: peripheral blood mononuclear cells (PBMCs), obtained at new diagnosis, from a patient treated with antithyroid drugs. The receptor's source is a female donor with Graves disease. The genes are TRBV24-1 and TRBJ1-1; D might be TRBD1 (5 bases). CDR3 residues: CATSDPREGGTEAFF. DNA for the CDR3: TGTGCCACCAGTGATCCCAGGGAGGGCGGCACTGAAGCTTTCTTT.